One sample yielded the 31 T cell receptor beta chains listed below, sequenced in a study of CD8 T cells in Susac syndrome. Random hexamers were used to reverse transcribe the RNA input (about 0.5 to 1 ug). TCRdb re-analysed the immunoSEQ multiplex PCR reads in MiXCR, keeping a single row per CDR3 protein. The table records about 120,000 distinct CDR3 sequences, roughly 90% of them present only once. The sample was CD8+ T cells from PBMCs. All receptors come from a human donor in good health.

The chain combines TRBV19 with TRBJ1-5; TRBD1 might be the D (5 bases). V lost 7 bases to trimming and J lost 0 bases, with 19 bases between them. The CDR3 is 17 amino acids. CDR1 and CDR2 (germline): LNHDA, SQIVND (reference sequence). As DNA, the CDR3 is TGTGCCAGTACTTACCAGGGAGACCGTTTTAGCAATCAGCCCCAGCATTTT. This codes for CASTYQGDRFSNQPQHF.

The chain employs TRBV5-1 and TRBJ1-5; 7 nucleotides agree with TRBD1. Trimming removed 4 bases from V and 7 bases from J; junction bases left unmatched: 11. Germline V gives CDR1 SGHRS, CDR2 YFSETQ. This CDR3 has 15 residues. CDR3 sequence: CASSERDSSEQPQHF. CDR3 coding DNA: TGCGCCAGCAGCGAACGGGACAGCTCGGAACAGCCCCAGCATTTT.

The chain uses TRBV20-1 and TRBJ2-7, with 8 bases identical to TRBD2. The CDR3 is 14 residues long. The germline gives CDR1 DFQATT, CDR2 SNEGSKA (reference sequence). V lost 5 bases, J lost 5 bases, and 11 bases stayed unmatched. CDR3 in amino acids: CSAGGGRGVDEQYF. CDR3 sequence (DNA): TGCAGTGCTGGCGGGGGGCGGGGGGTCGACGAGCAGTACTTC.

V and J are TRBV20-1 and TRBJ2-7, with D hard to call. The germline V gene encodes CDR1 DFQATT and CDR2 SNEGSKA (reference sequence). Trimming removed 1 base from V and 2 bases from J, with 9 bases in between. The CDR3 totals 13 residues. CDR3 loop: CSARVASTYEQYF. CDR3 DNA sequence: TGCAGTGCTAGAGTGGCTTCTACCTACGAGCAGTACTTC.

This sequence joins TRBV12-5 and TRBJ1-2; D might be TRBD1 (5 bases). Trimming pared 1 base from V and 8 bases from J, leaving 11 bases between. Germline V gives CDR1 LGHNT, CDR2 FRNRAP. The length of the CDR3 is 13 residues. The CDR3 region has the DNA TGTGCTAGTGGTTTGGGGGACCGCGCGGGCTACACCTTC. This gives the protein CASGLGDRAGYTF.

This sequence joins TRBV4-3 and TRBJ2-5; 13 bases agree with TRBD2. Germline loops: CDR1 LGHNA, CDR2 YSLEER. Unmatched junction bases numbered 6, after V lost 3 bases and J lost 5 bases. This CDR3 has 16 amino acids. CDR3 protein: CASSHSRTSGSETQYF. CDR3 nucleotides: TGCGCCAGCAGCCACTCCAGGACTAGCGGGAGTGAGACCCAGTACTTC.

V and J are TRBV18 and TRBJ2-5; no firm D call. The germline V gene encodes CDR1 KGHSH and CDR2 LQKENI. V shed 0 bases and J shed 4 bases, with 9 bases lying between them. This CDR3 region has 14 residues. The CDR3 sequence: CASSPPSGPETQYF. The CDR3 coding sequence is TGTGCCAGCTCACCACCCTCTGGGCCAGAGACCCAGTACTTC.

The rearrangement links TRBV5-4 to TRBJ1-1; 7 nucleotides line up with TRBD1. This CDR3 is 19 amino acids long. Germline trimming cut 5 bases from V and 1 base from J; bases unmatched to any gene: 20. Germline V gene data show CDR1 as SGHNT and CDR2 as YYREEE (reference sequence). CDR3 in amino acids: CASSHAEQGSARWNTEAFF. CDR3 sequence (DNA): TGTGCCAGCAGTCACGCCGAACAGGGGTCAGCACGGTGGAACACTGAAGCTTTCTTT.

This rearrangement joins TRBV19 to TRBJ2-2; either TRBD1 or TRBD2 may supply D (5 bases each). The germline V gene has CDR1 LNHDA and CDR2 SQIVND (reference sequence). This CDR3 is 16 amino acids long. The ends were cut back, 10 bases at V and 5 bases at J, with 23 bases in the middle. In nucleotides, the CDR3 is TGTGCCAACCTGGGGGAATGGGGACCAAGGACCGGGGAGCTGTTTTTT. Translation gives CANLGEWGPRTGELFF.

The V and J genes are TRBV29-1 and TRBJ1-2; D ambiguous. The CDR3 has 14 residues. V was cut by 4 bases and J by 9 bases, with 21 bases left in between. The germline V gene has CDR1 SQVTM and CDR2 ANQGSEA. DNA of the CDR3: TGCAGCGTTGTTTTGGTGGTTGAGGGAGCTAGCTACACCTTC. Translation: CSVVLVVEGASYTF. Based on the CDR3 plus reference TRBV29-1 and TRBJ1-2, the full variable domain is SAVISQKPSRDICQRGTSLTIQCQVDSQVTMMFWYRQQPGQSLTLIATANQGSEATYESGFVIDKFPISRPNLTFSTLTVSNMSPEDSSIYLCSVVLVVEGASYTFGSGTRLTVV.

A single count supports this clonotype. The chain joins TRBV5-6 to TRBJ2-7; 7 bases are shared with TRBD1. V lost 4 bases to trimming and J lost 1 base; unmatched junction nucleotides: 11. The CDR3 sequence is 16 residues long. Germline V CDR1 and CDR2: SGHDT, YYEEEE. The CDR3 DNA follows: TGTGCCAGCAGCGCCCTTCTCGACAGGGATTCCTACGAGCAGTACTTC. Its protein is CASSALLDRDSYEQYF.

The chain has TRBV5-4 and TRBJ2-6; 7 positions match TRBD1. Per germline, CDR1 SGHNT and CDR2 YYREEE (reference sequence). With 4 bases clipped from V and 4 bases from J, the junction kept 5 bases outside the gene matches. The CDR3 runs to 15 residues. CDR3 protein: CASSLQGPGANVLTF. In DNA form, the CDR3 reads TGTGCCAGCAGCCTACAGGGGCCCGGGGCCAACGTCCTGACTTTC.

V and J are TRBV6-1 and TRBJ1-6, with 8 bases fitting TRBD1. Trimming took 5 bases from V and 0 from J; bases not matched to a gene: 9. This CDR3 comprises 18 residues. Germline V gene sequence: CDR1 MNHNS, CDR2 SASEGT. The CDR3 DNA sequence: TGTGCCAGCAGTACCCCCCCCGGGACAGGCTCCTATAATTCACCCCTCCACTTT. Its translation is CASSTPPGTGSYNSPLHF.

J is TRBJ2-1 and V is TRBV12-3 or TRBV12-4; 9 bases are a match to TRBD2. The CDR3 extends over 11 amino acids. V lost 7 bases to trimming and J lost 13 bases; unmatched junction nucleotides: 5. CDR3 region: CASTGREGQFF. The DNA of the CDR3 is TGTGCCAGCACTGGGCGGGAGGGCCAGTTCTTC.

The rearrangement links TRBV29-1 to TRBJ1-1, with D uncertain. CDR1 is SQVTM, CDR2 ANQGSEA, per germline. The CDR3 totals 13 residues. V lost 6 bases, J lost 0 bases, and 11 bases lay in between. The CDR3 here is CSVGPTMNTEAFF. DNA for the CDR3: TGCAGCGTCGGTCCAACCATGAACACTGAAGCTTTCTTT.

The V call is TRBV7-3, the J call TRBJ1-1; 7 positions match TRBD1. The CDR3 has 15 residues. With V trimmed by 0 bases and J by 5 bases, 6 bases remained unmatched. Germline V gives CDR1 SGHTA, CDR2 FQGTGA. The CDR3 DNA is TGTGCCAGCAGCTTAACGTTCCAGGGGGTAACTGAAGCTTTCTTT. Translated, it gives CASSLTFQGVTEAFF.

The gene calls are TRBV19 and TRBJ1-1; no reliable D call. CDR1 LNHDA and CDR2 SQIVND come from the germline V gene (reference sequence). V was cut by 0 bases and J by 8 bases, with 10 bases left in between. The CDR3 sequence is 13 residues long. This chain's CDR3 is CASSIESEAEAFF. The CDR3 nucleotides are TGTGCCAGTAGTATAGAATCGGAAGCGGAAGCTTTCTTT.

CDR3 bases: TGTGCCAGCAGCTTGTACGCCGGGACAGGTTATAGCAATCAGCCCCAGCATTTT. It translates to CASSLYAGTGYSNQPQHF. The chain combines TRBV5-8 with TRBJ1-5; 8 nucleotides line up with TRBD1. Germline CDR1 SGHTS, CDR2 YDEGEE. V lost 1 base to trimming and J lost 0 bases; unmatched junction nucleotides: 9. This CDR3 region has 18 residues.

DNA for the CDR3: TGTGCCAGCGGACCCTATTCCCAGCATTTT. This codes for CASGPYSQHF. The chain has TRBV6-2 or TRBV6-3 and TRBJ1-5; no definite D call. Germline V gene lookup returns CDR1 MNHEY and CDR2 SVGEGT. CDR3 size: 10 residues. The ends were cut back, 8 bases at V and 11 bases at J, with 10 bases in the middle.

The count of this clonotype is one. J is TRBJ2-7 and V is TRBV6-5; no definite D call. This CDR3 contains 15 residues. Trimming took off 2 bases at V and 3 bases at J, with 14 bases between the two ends. Per the germline V gene, CDR1 is MNHEY and CDR2 is SVGAGI. The CDR3 spells CASSYPPLDGYEQYF. CDR3 nucleotide sequence: TGTGCCAGCAGTTACCCTCCACTGGACGGCTACGAGCAGTACTTC.

The rearrangement uses TRBV20-1 and TRBJ1-4, with a weak D call TRBD1 (5 bases). V was clipped by 1 base and J by 10 bases, with 19 bases between them. CDR3 length: 15 residues. The V gene's germline CDR1 is DFQATT and CDR2 SNEGSKA (reference sequence). Here the CDR3 reads CSARAGRVPGGKLFF. In DNA, the CDR3 is TGCAGTGCTAGAGCTGGCAGGGTCCCAGGTGGAAAACTGTTTTTT.

The chain combines TRBV4-3 with TRBJ1-2; 8 bases are a match to TRBD1. The CDR3 covers 15 residues. Trimming took 4 bases from V and 2 from J; bases not matched to a gene: 6. Germline V CDR1 and CDR2: LGHNA, YSLEER. In DNA, the CDR3 is TGCGCCAGCAGCCCTATTGGACAGGGCAACTATGGCTACACCTTC. Encoded protein: CASSPIGQGNYGYTF.

The chain joins TRBV7-2 to TRBJ2-3, with D unresolved. V lost 1 base and J 1 base, leaving 6 bases between the germline ends. Germline V gene sequence: CDR1 SGHTA, CDR2 FQGNSA. This CDR3 has 14 residues. CDR3 residues: CASSLDYGTDTQYF. CDR3 sequence (DNA): TGTGCCAGCAGCTTAGACTACGGCACAGATACGCAGTATTTT.

With regard to this clonotype: Since the CDR3 does not end with the conserved phenylalanine or tryptophan, this likely comes from a read error. The V and J genes are TRBV30 and TRBJ2-2, with 13 bases that match TRBD2. The ends lost 5 bases at V and 3 bases at J; junction bases unmatched: 15. This CDR3 is built from 19 residues. From germline, CDR1 is GTSNPN and CDR2 SVGIG (reference sequence). Here the CDR3 DNA reads TGTGCCTGGTGCGGGACTTGGACTAGCGGGAGTTATGACACCGGGGAGCTGTTTTCT. Its translation is CAWCGTWTSGSYDTGELFS.

J is TRBJ1-5 and V is TRBV7-2; D gene unclear. The CDR3 is 16 amino acids. Trimming shortened V by 2 bases and J by 0 bases, and 11 bases separated the two germline ends. Germline CDR1 and CDR2: SGHTA and FQGNSA. The CDR3, as DNA: TGTGCCAGCAGCTTACTAGGACTGGGTAGCAATCAGCCCCAGCATTTT. Its translation: CASSLLGLGSNQPQHF.

The gene calls are TRBV14 and TRBJ2-6; the D call may be TRBD1 or TRBD2 (5 bases each). This CDR3 comprises 15 residues. V lost 1 base to trimming and J lost 2 bases, with 6 bases between them. The V gene's germline CDR1 is SGHDN and CDR2 FVKESK. The DNA for the CDR3 is TGTGCCAGCAGCCAAGTGGGACCTGGGGCCAACGTCCTGACTTTC. Translating it yields CASSQVGPGANVLTF.

The V gene is TRBV19, the J gene TRBJ1-3, with 7 bases matching TRBD1. J lost 3 bases, V lost 5 bases, and 4 bases had no gene match. Germline V gene data show CDR1 as LNHDA and CDR2 as SQIVND (reference sequence). CDR3 length: 14 amino acids. CDR3 sequence: CASSVQGDGNTIYF. CDR3 nucleotides: TGTGCCAGTAGTGTCCAGGGGGATGGAAACACCATATATTTT.

This chain connects TRBV10-3 to TRBJ2-7, with D possibly matching TRBD2 (6 bases). CDR1 is ENHRY, CDR2 SYGVKD, per germline. Trimming removed 0 bases from V and 4 bases from J, with 13 bases in between. The CDR3 has 15 residues. The CDR3 region has the DNA TGTGCCATCAGTGAGTCTGACGGGAGAGGGTACGAGCAGTACTTC. Its protein product is CAISESDGRGYEQYF.

This chain connects TRBV20-1 to TRBJ1-4, with D perhaps TRBD1 (6 bases). The V gene's germline CDR1 is DFQATT and CDR2 SNEGSKA (reference sequence). The CDR3 consists of 11 residues. With 5 bases removed from V and 13 bases from J, the gap between germline ends came to 14 bases. The CDR3: CSALQGGTLFF. The DNA for the CDR3 is TGCAGTGCTTTACAGGGCGGAACACTGTTTTTT.

The V and J genes are TRBV7-9 and TRBJ1-1; TRBD1 might be the D (5 bases). The germline CDR1 and CDR2 sequences are SEHNR and FQNEAQ (reference sequence). V lost 0 bases, J lost 5 bases, and 16 bases lay in between. There are 16 residues in the CDR3. CDR3: CASSLAGRARGTEAFF. In nucleotides, the CDR3 is TGTGCCAGCAGCTTAGCTGGCAGGGCCCGGGGTACTGAAGCTTTCTTT.

The chain links TRBV20-1 to TRBJ1-6, with D possibly matching TRBD1 (6 bases). Per the germline V gene, CDR1 is DFQATT and CDR2 is SNEGSKA (reference sequence). Trimming took 0 bases from V and 6 from J, leaving 27 bases between them. The CDR3 is 20 residues long. DNA of the CDR3: TGCAGTGCTAGAGATAAGAGGTCGGCAGGGGTGTCCATAGTTAATTCACCCCTCCACTTT. The encoded protein is CSARDKRSAGVSIVNSPLHF.